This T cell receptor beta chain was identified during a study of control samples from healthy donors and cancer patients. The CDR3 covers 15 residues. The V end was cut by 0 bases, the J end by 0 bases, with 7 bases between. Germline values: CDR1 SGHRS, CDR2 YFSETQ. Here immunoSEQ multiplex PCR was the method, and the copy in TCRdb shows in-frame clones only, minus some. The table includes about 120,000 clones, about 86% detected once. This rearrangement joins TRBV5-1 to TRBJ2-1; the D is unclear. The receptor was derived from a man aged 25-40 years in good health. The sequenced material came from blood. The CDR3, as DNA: TGCGCCAGCAGCTTGGAGAAGAGCTCCTACAATGAGCAGTTCTTC. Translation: CASSLEKSSYNEQFF.